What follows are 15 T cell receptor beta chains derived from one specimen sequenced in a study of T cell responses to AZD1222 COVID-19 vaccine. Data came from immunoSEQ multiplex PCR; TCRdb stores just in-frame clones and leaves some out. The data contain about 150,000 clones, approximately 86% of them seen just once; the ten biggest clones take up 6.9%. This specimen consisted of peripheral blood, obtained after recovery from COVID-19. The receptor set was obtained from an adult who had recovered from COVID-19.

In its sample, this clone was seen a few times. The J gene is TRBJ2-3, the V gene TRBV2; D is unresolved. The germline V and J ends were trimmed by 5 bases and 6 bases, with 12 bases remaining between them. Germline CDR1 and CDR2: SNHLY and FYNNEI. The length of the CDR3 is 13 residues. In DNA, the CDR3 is TGTGCCAGCAGTTTTCTTCTAGGGGATACGCAGTATTTT. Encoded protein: CASSFLLGDTQYF.

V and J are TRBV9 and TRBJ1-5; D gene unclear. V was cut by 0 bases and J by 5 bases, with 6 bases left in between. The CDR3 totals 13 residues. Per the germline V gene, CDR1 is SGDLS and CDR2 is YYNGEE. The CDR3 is CASSVGPDQPQHF. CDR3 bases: TGTGCCAGCAGCGTAGGCCCAGATCAGCCCCAGCATTTT.

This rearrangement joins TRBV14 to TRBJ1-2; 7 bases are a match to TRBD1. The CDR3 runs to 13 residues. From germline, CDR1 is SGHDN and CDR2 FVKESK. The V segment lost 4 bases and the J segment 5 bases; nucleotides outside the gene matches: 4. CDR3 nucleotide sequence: TGTGCCAGCAGCCGCGGGACAGAGTATGGCTACACCTTC. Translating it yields CASSRGTEYGYTF.

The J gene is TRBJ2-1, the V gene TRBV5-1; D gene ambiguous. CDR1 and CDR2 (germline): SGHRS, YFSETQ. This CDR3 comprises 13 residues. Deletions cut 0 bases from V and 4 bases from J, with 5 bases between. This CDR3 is CASSLDVYNEQFF. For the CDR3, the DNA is TGCGCCAGCAGCTTGGATGTTTACAATGAGCAGTTCTTC.

The CDR3 here is CASSPRYNSPLHF. CDR3 nucleotides: TGTGCCAGCAGCCCACGTTATAATTCACCCCTCCACTTT. The chain links TRBV27 to TRBJ1-6; D ambiguous. The CDR3 runs to 13 residues. Germline CDR1 and CDR2: MNHEY and SMNVEV (reference sequence). Trimming took 6 bases from V and 4 from J, leaving 7 bases between them.

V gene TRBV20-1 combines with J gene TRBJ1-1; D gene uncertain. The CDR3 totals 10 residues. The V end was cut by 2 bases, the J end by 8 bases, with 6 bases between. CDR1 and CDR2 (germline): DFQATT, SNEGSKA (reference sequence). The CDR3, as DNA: TGCAGTGCTAGAAGAGGGGAAGCTTTCTTT. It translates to CSARRGEAFF.

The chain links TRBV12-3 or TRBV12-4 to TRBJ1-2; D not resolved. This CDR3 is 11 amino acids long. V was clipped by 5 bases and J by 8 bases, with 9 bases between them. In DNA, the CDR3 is TGTGCCAGCAGTGAGGCGGGAGGCTACACCTTC. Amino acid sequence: CASSEAGGYTF.

CDR3 amino acids: CASRAPARSGELFF. CDR3 nucleotide sequence: TGTGCCAGCAGGGCCCCCGCAAGGTCCGGGGAGCTGTTTTTT. The chain has TRBV2 and TRBJ2-2; D not resolved. Germline CDR1 and CDR2: SNHLY and FYNNEI. The V gene lost 6 bases and the J gene lost 6 bases, with 14 bases spanning the gap. The CDR3 consists of 14 residues. Complete variable domain (other parts from reference TRBV2 and TRBJ2-2): EPEVTQTPSHQVTQMGQEVILRCVPISNHLYFYWYRQILGQKVEFLVSFYNNEISEKSEIFDDQFSVERPDGSNFTLKIRSTKLEDSAMYFCASRAPARSGELFFGEGSRLTVL.

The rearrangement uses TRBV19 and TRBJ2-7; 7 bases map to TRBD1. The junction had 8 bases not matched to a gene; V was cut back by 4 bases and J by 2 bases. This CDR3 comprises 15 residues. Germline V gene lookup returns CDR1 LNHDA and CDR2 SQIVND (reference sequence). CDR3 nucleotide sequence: TGTGCCAGTAGTACGACAGGGAGTGGAGCCTACGAGCAGTACTTC. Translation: CASSTTGSGAYEQYF.

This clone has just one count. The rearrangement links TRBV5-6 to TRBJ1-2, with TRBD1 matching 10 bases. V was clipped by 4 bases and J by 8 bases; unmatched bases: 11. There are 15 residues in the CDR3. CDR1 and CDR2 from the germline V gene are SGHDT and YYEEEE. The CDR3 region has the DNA TGTGCCAGCAGCCTCGGACAGGGGGTACTTCGGGGCTACACCTTC. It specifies CASSLGQGVLRGYTF.

The CDR3 DNA follows: TGTGCCAGCAGTTACAAGGGATCCAATCAGCCCCAGCATTTT. This translates into CASSYKGSNQPQHF. The chain recombines TRBV6-2 or TRBV6-3 with TRBJ1-5; D ambiguous. Germline V gene sequence: CDR1 MNHEY, CDR2 SVGEGT. This CDR3 has 14 amino acids. V was clipped by 2 bases and J by 3 bases, with 8 bases between them.

DNA for the CDR3: TGTGCCAGCTCACCGGACAGGGTGGGCAATCAGCCCCAGCATTTT. Encoded protein: CASSPDRVGNQPQHF. This chain connects TRBV18 to TRBJ1-5; 8 bases fit TRBD1. There are 15 residues in the CDR3. Losses at the gene ends were 3 bases for V and 2 bases for J; bases not matched to a gene: 3. Germline-derived CDR1 and CDR2 are KGHSH and LQKENI. The full variable domain, in which reference TRBV18 and TRBJ1-5 provide the parts outside the CDR3, is NAGVMQNPRHLVRRRGQEARLRCSPMKGHSHVYWYRQLPEEGLKFMVYLQKENIIDESGMPKERFSAEFPKEGPSILRIQQVVRGDSAAYFCASSPDRVGNQPQHFGDGTRLSIL.

CDR3 sequence: CATSRDRGLNNSPLHF. CDR3 DNA sequence: TGTGCCACCAGCAGAGACCGGGGGCTAAACAATTCACCCCTCCACTTT. The chain recombines TRBV15 with TRBJ1-6; possibly TRBD1 for D (6 bases). Trimming cost V 0 bases and J 7 bases, with 13 bases left between them. Germline loops: CDR1 LNHNV, CDR2 YYDKDF (reference sequence). The CDR3 consists of 16 residues.

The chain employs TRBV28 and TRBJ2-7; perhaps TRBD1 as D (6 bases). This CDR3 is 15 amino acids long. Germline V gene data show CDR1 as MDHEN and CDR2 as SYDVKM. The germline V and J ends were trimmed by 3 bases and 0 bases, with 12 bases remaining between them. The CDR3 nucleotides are TGTGCCAGCAGTTTCCCCGCAGGGGACTCCTACGAGCAGTACTTC. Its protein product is CASSFPAGDSYEQYF.

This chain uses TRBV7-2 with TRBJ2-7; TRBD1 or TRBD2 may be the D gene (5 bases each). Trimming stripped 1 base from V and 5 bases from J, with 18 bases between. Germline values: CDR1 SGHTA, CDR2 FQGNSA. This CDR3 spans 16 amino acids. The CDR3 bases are TGTGCCAGCAGCTTAGGGGGGACCACTCCTATGGACGAGCAGTACTTC. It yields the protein CASSLGGTTPMDEQYF.